The 17 T cell receptor beta chains listed next were all sequenced from one sample in a study of CD8 T cells in Susac syndrome. Reverse transcription of about 0.45 to 1 ug RNA was performed with random hexamers. MiXCR, applied by TCRdb to the immunoSEQ multiplex PCR reads, yields one record per CDR3 protein. Of some 160,000 distinct CDR3 sequences in the sample, about 95% were seen once. Sample: CD8+ T cells from PBMCs. Source of these receptors: a human donor with multiple sclerosis.

This chain connects TRBV20-1 to TRBJ2-7; D not resolved. The V and J ends lost 0 bases and 2 bases respectively, with 11 bases between them. The CDR3 consists of 14 residues. Per germline, CDR1 DFQATT and CDR2 SNEGSKA (reference sequence). Written as DNA, the CDR3 is TGCAGTGCTAGAGATTACCTGGAAGCCTACGAGCAGTACTTC. Translated: CSARDYLEAYEQYF.

In this sample, this clonotype turned up once. The chain recombines TRBV15 with TRBJ1-5; no reliable D call. The V end lost 4 bases, the J end lost 2 bases, and 15 bases lay between the germline ends. The CDR3 covers 16 residues. Germline values: CDR1 LNHNV, CDR2 YYDKDF (reference sequence). CDR3 residues: CATSTSRQRGNQPQHF. CDR3 sequence (DNA): TGTGCCACCAGCACGTCCCGACAAAGAGGCAATCAGCCCCAGCATTTT.

The chain joins TRBV20-1 to TRBJ1-5; TRBD1 is a possible D gene (6 bases). Germline assignment: CDR1 DFQATT and CDR2 SNEGSKA (reference sequence). V lost 1 base to trimming and J lost 5 bases, with 24 bases between them. The CDR3 is made up of 18 amino acids. The CDR3 loop is CSARGDHGRGRLDQPQHF. The CDR3 region has the DNA TGCAGTGCTAGAGGGGACCATGGCAGGGGAAGGTTGGATCAGCCCCAGCATTTT.

The chain employs TRBV7-8 and TRBJ2-7; D not certain. Germline V lookup: CDR1 SGHVS, CDR2 FQNEAQ. V was pared by 3 bases and J by 4 bases, with 16 bases between. This CDR3 comprises 15 residues. In DNA, the CDR3 is TGTGCCAGCAGCTTGGTGCGATGGGATTCTTACGAGCAGTACTTC. It encodes CASSLVRWDSYEQYF.

This sequence joins TRBV2 and TRBJ2-1, with 9 bases matching TRBD1. Trimming at V came to 7 bases and at J to 2 bases, leaving 6 bases not matched to a gene. Germline CDR1 SNHLY, CDR2 FYNNEI. The CDR3 consists of 15 residues. CDR3 region: CASTQGALAYNEQFF. As DNA, the CDR3 is TGTGCCAGCACACAGGGGGCTCTTGCCTACAATGAGCAGTTCTTC.

The V call is TRBV30, the J call TRBJ1-2, with TRBD1 identical over 9 bases. The V gene's germline CDR1 is GTSNPN and CDR2 SVGIG (reference sequence). The CDR3 consists of 15 residues. J was trimmed by 0 bases and V by 7 bases; bases with no gene match: 9. The CDR3 loop is CAYRDRVLANYGYTF. CDR3 bases: TGTGCCTACCGGGACAGGGTATTAGCTAACTATGGCTACACCTTC.

V gene TRBV21-1 combines with J gene TRBJ2-2; the listed D gene, TRBD1, was not tested against the DNA. TRBV21-1 is assigned pseudogene status. This CDR3 contains 16 residues. The CDR3: CASSKDPTGGTGELFF. CDR3 nucleotides: TGTGCCAGCAGCAAAGATCCGACAGGGGGGACCGGGGAGCTGTTTTTT.

V is TRBV5-1 and J is TRBJ2-5, with 10 positions matching TRBD2. The CDR3 has 16 residues. V shed 1 base and J 4 bases; nucleotides not matched to a gene: 7. CDR1 and CDR2 (germline): SGHRS, YFSETQ. CDR3 DNA sequence: TGCGCCAGCAGCTTGAATAGCGGGAGGTCGGGAGAGACCCAGTACTTC. Its translation: CASSLNSGRSGETQYF.

This clonotype showed up just once. The rearrangement joins TRBV3-1 to TRBJ2-7; D uncertain. This CDR3 contains 14 residues. CDR1 and CDR2 from the germline V gene are LGHDT and YNNKEL (reference sequence). The germline V and J ends were trimmed by 4 bases and 5 bases, with 15 bases remaining between them. The CDR3 DNA reads as TGTGCCAGCAGCCCAAATCTCTACCGCCACGAGCAGTACTTC. Its protein is CASSPNLYRHEQYF.

The chain couples TRBV15 to TRBJ2-5, with D maybe TRBD1 (6 bases). The CDR3 extends over 14 amino acids. Looked up from germline, CDR1 is LNHNV and CDR2 is YYDKDF (reference sequence). The V gene lost 0 bases and the J gene lost 4 bases, with 9 bases spanning the gap. CDR3 residues: CATSRDSGAETQYF. In DNA form, the CDR3 reads TGTGCCACCAGCAGAGATTCAGGGGCAGAGACCCAGTACTTC.

The rearrangement joins TRBV5-1 to TRBJ1-2; 7 nucleotides align to TRBD1. Germline V gene sequence: CDR1 SGHRS, CDR2 YFSETQ. The J segment lost 6 bases and the V segment lost 4 bases, leaving 12 bases of the junction unmatched. The CDR3 covers 15 residues. The chain's CDR3 is CASSMIAGGNDGYTF. The CDR3 coding sequence is TGCGCCAGCAGCATGATTGCAGGGGGTAATGATGGCTACACCTTC.

The chain has TRBV25-1 and TRBJ2-7; no clear D gene. The V end was cut by 1 base, the J end by 6 bases, with 10 bases between. Looked up from germline, CDR1 is MGHDK and CDR2 is SYGVNS. This CDR3 has 13 amino acids. The CDR3 region has the DNA TGTGCCAGCAGTGAATTAGGCACACGCGAGCAGTACTTC. This encodes CASSELGTREQYF.

The V and J genes are TRBV27 and TRBJ2-5; D is possibly TRBD2 (6 bases). The CDR3 is 13 amino acids. Germline V gene data show CDR1 as MNHEY and CDR2 as SMNVEV (reference sequence). Trimming stripped 5 bases from V and 2 bases from J, with 9 bases between. In DNA form, the CDR3 reads TGTGCCAGCAGTCGGGGGAGACAAGAGACCCAGTACTTC. It codes for CASSRGRQETQYF.

CDR3 DNA: TGCAGCCTTTTGGGGCAGCAAGAGACCCAGTACTTC. Residues: CSLLGQQETQYF. The rearrangement links TRBV29-1 to TRBJ2-5; D is possibly TRBD1 (5 bases). The ends were cut back, 8 bases at V and 2 bases at J, with 12 bases in the middle. This CDR3 has 12 amino acids. Germline lookup yields CDR1 SQVTM and CDR2 ANQGSEA.

The rearrangement joins TRBV18 to TRBJ2-7; D might be TRBD1 (5 bases). The V and J ends lost 0 bases and 4 bases respectively, with 13 bases between them. The CDR3 has 15 amino acids. CDR1 KGHSH and CDR2 LQKENI come from the germline V gene. The CDR3 spells CASSPPNGAGYEQYF. DNA of the CDR3: TGTGCCAGCTCACCACCGAATGGGGCCGGGTACGAGCAGTACTTC.

V gene TRBV30 combines with J gene TRBJ2-7; D ambiguous. V was trimmed by 1 base and J by 4 bases, leaving 11 bases between them. CDR1 is GTSNPN and CDR2 is SVGIG in the germline V gene (reference sequence). The length of the CDR3 is 13 residues. The CDR3, as DNA: TGTGCCTGGAGTGGGGTAGGGCCTTACGAGCAGTACTTC. Translating gives CAWSGVGPYEQYF.

This chain joins TRBV19 and TRBJ1-5; no clear D. The germline V gene encodes CDR1 LNHDA and CDR2 SQIVND (reference sequence). This CDR3 has 15 amino acids. V was shortened by 3 bases and J by 1 base, with 10 bases between the two germline ends. CDR3 DNA: TGTGCCAGTAGTATGTGGGAAGGGAGCAATCAGCCCCAGCATTTT. It codes for CASSMWEGSNQPQHF.